What follows are 20 T cell receptor beta chains derived from one specimen sequenced in a study of blood T cell repertoires in COVID-19. Libraries were prepared by immunoSEQ multiplex PCR; TCRdb keeps only in-frame clonotypes and omits some of them. The data show 270,000 or so clones, around 88% seen once. Sequencing was performed on peripheral blood. The receptors derive from a man aged 35 to 55 with acute or convalescent COVID-19.

In its sample, this clone was seen once. Its ends do not fully match the called genes, so a read error is possible. V gene TRBV4-1 combines with J gene TRBJ2-3; 13 nucleotides line up with TRBD2. The V gene's germline CDR1 is MGHRA and CDR2 YSYEKL. The CDR3 length is 15 residues. Written as DNA, the CDR3 is TGCGCCAGCAGCCAATCGGAGACTAGCGGGGGGCCCGTTGATTTT. Its protein is CASSQSETSGGPVDF.

The chain recombines TRBV29-1 with TRBJ1-1; D perhaps matches TRBD1 (6 bases). Germline V lookup: CDR1 SQVTM, CDR2 ANQGSEA. CDR3 length equals 13 residues. The V end lost 5 bases, the J end lost 0 bases, and 10 bases lay between the germline ends. This chain's CDR3 is CSVRDTLNTEAFF. DNA for the CDR3: TGCAGCGTTCGGGACACCTTGAACACTGAAGCTTTCTTT.

The chain has TRBV19 and TRBJ1-5; D is possibly TRBD1 (5 bases). Germline assignment: CDR1 LNHDA and CDR2 SQIVND (reference sequence). The V end was cut by 7 bases, the J end by 2 bases, with 21 bases between. The CDR3 spans 17 residues. CDR3: CASNPAGGARGNQPQHF. The CDR3 DNA sequence: TGTGCCAGTAATCCGGCGGGGGGAGCGAGGGGCAATCAGCCCCAGCATTTT.

The rearrangement joins TRBV19 to TRBJ2-2, with D perhaps TRBD1 (5 bases). Trimming cost V 1 base and J 7 bases, with 13 bases left between them. CDR3 length: 15 amino acids. Germline V gene data show CDR1 as LNHDA and CDR2 as SQIVND (reference sequence). Written as DNA, the CDR3 is TGTGCCAGTAGTATAGGGGCAGGGAAGGGCGGGGAGCTGTTTTTT. Translation gives CASSIGAGKGGELFF.

CDR3 protein: CASSQMGQGGEKLFF. The CDR3 DNA sequence: TGTGCCAGCAGCCAGATGGGACAGGGAGGTGAAAAACTGTTTTTT. The V gene is TRBV14, the J gene TRBJ1-4, with TRBD1 identical over 9 bases. Germline CDR1 and CDR2: SGHDN and FVKESK. The CDR3 contains 15 residues. Trimming removed 3 bases from V and 7 bases from J; junction bases left unmatched: 6.

The rearrangement links TRBV5-6 to TRBJ2-7; 10 nucleotides agree with TRBD1. V trimming: 4 bases; J trimming: 6 bases; junction bases outside the gene matches: 7. Germline V lookup: CDR1 SGHDT, CDR2 YYEEEE. The CDR3 totals 14 residues. The DNA of the CDR3 is TGTGCCAGCAGCCCGAGACAGGGGGCGGGCGAGCAGTACTTC. It encodes CASSPRQGAGEQYF.

The V gene is TRBV19, the J gene TRBJ1-5; 8 bases align to TRBD1. The germline gives CDR1 LNHDA, CDR2 SQIVND (reference sequence). The CDR3 runs 15 residues. The V gene end was trimmed by 7 bases and the J gene end by 6 bases; junction bases not matched to a gene: 11. Here the CDR3 reads CASIPGQGVGQPQHF. In DNA, the CDR3 is TGTGCCAGTATCCCCGGACAGGGAGTCGGTCAGCCCCAGCATTTT.

V usage is TRBV5-1 and J usage is TRBJ2-1; perhaps TRBD2 as D (6 bases). CDR1 and CDR2 (germline): SGHRS, YFSETQ. V lost 2 bases, J lost 10 bases, and 10 bases lay in between. The CDR3 totals 12 residues. Written as DNA, the CDR3 is TGCGCCAGCAGCTTCGAGACTAGGGAGCAGTTCTTC. This sequence encodes CASSFETREQFF.

This chain connects TRBV18 to TRBJ2-3; no reliable D call. V lost 5 bases to trimming and J lost 0 bases, with 6 bases between them. Per the germline V gene, CDR1 is KGHSH and CDR2 is LQKENI. This CDR3 region has 13 residues. The DNA of the CDR3 is TGTGCCAGCTCATCATCAAGCACAGATACGCAGTATTTT. This encodes CASSSSSTDTQYF.

The chain joins TRBV4-2 to TRBJ1-6; D is unclear. CDR3 length equals 16 residues. V was pared by 0 bases and J by 0 bases, with 6 bases between. Looked up from germline, CDR1 is LGHNA and CDR2 is YNFKEQ. The CDR3 coding sequence is TGTGCCAGCAGCCAAGATTACAGCTCCTATAATTCACCCCTCCACTTT. Amino acids: CASSQDYSSYNSPLHF.

J is TRBJ2-1 and V is TRBV5-1; 9 bases line up with TRBD1. Losses at the gene ends were 4 bases for V and 4 bases for J; bases not matched to a gene: 6. The CDR3 runs to 15 residues. The germline CDR1 and CDR2 sequences are SGHRS and YFSETQ. CDR3 in amino acids: CASSPGQGGYNEQFF. Written as DNA, the CDR3 is TGCGCCAGCAGCCCGGGACAGGGAGGTTACAATGAGCAGTTCTTC. The complete variable domain, with remaining parts taken from reference TRBV5-1 and TRBJ2-1, reads KAGVTQTPRYLIKTRGQQVTLSCSPISGHRSVSWYQQTPGQGLQFLFEYFSETQRNKGNFPGRFSGRQFSNSRSEMNVSTLELGDSALYLCASSPGQGGYNEQFFGPGTRLTVL.

The V call is TRBV27, the J call TRBJ2-2; D unresolved. Germline loops: CDR1 MNHEY, CDR2 SMNVEV (reference sequence). CDR3 length: 13 amino acids. V was pared by 8 bases and J by 1 base, with 8 bases between. The CDR3, as DNA: TGTGCCAGCTCGGTCCAGAACACCGGGGAGCTGTTTTTT. Translation: CASSVQNTGELFF.

This rearrangement joins TRBV28 to TRBJ1-1; D not resolved. CDR1 is MDHEN, CDR2 SYDVKM, per germline. V lost 3 bases and J 5 bases, leaving 13 bases between the germline ends. The CDR3 extends over 14 amino acids. CDR3 residues: CASSLGSGETEAFF. As DNA, the CDR3 is TGTGCCAGCAGTTTGGGTTCCGGGGAAACTGAAGCTTTCTTT. Based on the CDR3 plus reference TRBV28 and TRBJ1-1, the full variable domain is DVKVTQSSRYLVKRTGEKVFLECVQDMDHENMFWYRQDPGLGLRLIYFSYDVKMKEKGDIPEGYSVSREKKERFSLILESASTNQTSMYLCASSLGSGETEAFFGQGTRLTVV.

V and J are TRBV11-2 and TRBJ1-6; D is possibly TRBD1 (6 bases). The CDR3 runs 16 residues. Per the germline V gene, CDR1 is SGHAT and CDR2 is FQNNGV. Trimming removed 4 bases at V and 7 bases at J, with 17 bases between. CDR3 bases: TGTGCCAGCAGCTACACAGGGCCGGCTATGAATTCACCCCTCCACTTT. This sequence encodes CASSYTGPAMNSPLHF. Based on the CDR3 plus reference TRBV11-2 and TRBJ1-6, the full variable domain is EAGVAQSPRYKIIEKRQSVAFWCNPISGHATLYWYQQILGQGPKLLIQFQNNGVVDDSQLPKDRFSAERLKGVDSTLKIQPAKLEDSAVYLCASSYTGPAMNSPLHFGNGTRLTVT.

The CDR3 sequence is CASSQANRNTEAFF. The DNA of the CDR3 is TGTGCCAGCAGCCAAGCGAACAGGAACACTGAAGCTTTCTTT. This sequence joins TRBV4-2 and TRBJ1-1; D unclear. CDR1 is LGHNA and CDR2 is YNFKEQ in the germline V gene. V was shortened by 1 base and J by 1 base, with 7 bases between the two germline ends. The CDR3 contains 14 residues.

The rearrangement links TRBV9 to TRBJ2-3, with a possible D match to TRBD1 (5 bases). V lost 4 bases, J lost 0 bases, and 15 bases lay in between. The germline CDR1 and CDR2 sequences are SGDLS and YYNGEE. The CDR3 covers 16 residues. CDR3 amino acids: CASSFPTTASTDTQYF. The CDR3, as DNA: TGTGCCAGCAGCTTCCCTACGACAGCTAGCACAGATACGCAGTATTTT.

The chain uses TRBV5-1 and TRBJ2-1, with 9 bases aligning to TRBD1. V lost 3 bases, J lost 7 bases, and 8 bases stayed unmatched. The CDR3 consists of 15 residues. Germline V gene data show CDR1 as SGHRS and CDR2 as YFSETQ. The CDR3 nucleotides are TGCGCCAGCAGCTCAACAGGGGGCCCGGGGAATGAGCAGTTCTTC. Encoded protein: CASSSTGGPGNEQFF.

This chain joins TRBV7-9 and TRBJ2-5, with 7 positions matching TRBD2. V lost 1 base, J lost 5 bases, and 4 bases stayed unmatched. The CDR3 is 14 amino acids. Germline loops: CDR1 SEHNR, CDR2 FQNEAQ (reference sequence). CDR3 sequence: CASSLGGGKETQYF. The CDR3 DNA follows: TGTGCCAGCAGCTTAGGGGGGGGGAAGGAGACCCAGTACTTC. The full variable domain, in which reference TRBV7-9 and TRBJ2-5 provide the parts outside the CDR3, is DTGVSQNPRHKITKRGQNVTFRCDPISEHNRLYWYRQTLGQGPEFLTYFQNEAQLEKSRLLSDRFSAERPKGSFSTLEIQRTEQGDSAMYLCASSLGGGKETQYFGPGTRLLVL.

The genes are TRBV6-5 and TRBJ1-1; 8 nucleotides line up with TRBD1. This CDR3 spans 15 amino acids. Germline-derived CDR1 and CDR2 are MNHEY and SVGAGI. V was pared by 7 bases and J by 5 bases, with 12 bases of the junction left unmatched. The CDR3 sequence is CASIGTGQGGTEAFF. Written as DNA, the CDR3 is TGTGCCAGCATCGGGACAGGCCAAGGGGGGACTGAAGCTTTCTTT.

This chain links TRBV19 with TRBJ1-5; D may be TRBD1 (5 bases). With 5 bases removed from V and 16 bases from J, the gap between germline ends came to 18 bases. The CDR3 is 12 amino acids. Germline CDR1 is LNHDA and CDR2 is SQIVND (reference sequence). CDR3 amino acids: CASSPHLGASHF. The DNA of the CDR3 is TGTGCCAGTAGTCCCCACCTAGGGGCGTCACATTTT.